This entry features one TCR beta chain sequence. Its antigen is not identified. The record originates from a study of OX40 agonist ivuxolimab in advanced cancers. Study outcomes and limitations: Clones of CD4+ and CD8+ blood T cells grew by week 6 at doses of 0.1 to 3.0 mg/kg.

Sequencing used immunoSEQ multiplex PCR; TCRdb keeps in-frame clones, though not all of them. In the table there are about 68,000 clones, around 93% of which are singletons. This CDR3 is built from 14 residues. The V gene end was trimmed by 5 bases and the J gene end by 8 bases; junction bases not matched to a gene: 4. Germline loops: CDR1 MNHNS, CDR2 SASEGT. V is TRBV6-1 and J is TRBJ1-6; 9 nucleotides agree with TRBD1. This receptor was taken from an adult with an advanced solid tumor such as melanoma, head and neck, liver or kidney cancer. This specimen was CD4+ or CD8+ T cells sorted from blood, taken in a trial of the OX40 agonist ivuxolimab. This chain's CDR3 is CASSPGQGDSPLHF. The CDR3 bases are TGTGCCAGCAGTCCGGGACAGGGAGATTCACCCCTCCACTTT.